Listed below are T cell receptor beta chains from one sample, sequenced in a study of OX40 agonist ivuxolimab in advanced cancers. TCRdb keeps only in-frame clones here, not all; method: immunoSEQ multiplex PCR. Of about 58,000 clones detected, about nine tenths appear once; the ten largest clones hold roughly an eighth. The sample was CD4+ or CD8+ T cells sorted from blood, taken in a trial of the OX40 agonist ivuxolimab. These receptor sequences come from an adult with an advanced solid tumor such as melanoma, head and neck, liver or kidney cancer. The CDR3 runs from the conserved cysteine through the conserved F or W. A D gene is named only where the DNA matches it firmly. Size tells how often a clone was seen (once, few, many) or the class of an expanded clone, and some rows leave it out.

d_call	v_call	j_call	clone_size	cdr3_aa	cdr3_nt
-	TRBV2	TRBJ1-1	-	CASSESGDTEAFF	TGTGCCAGCAGTGAATCGGGTGACACTGAAGCTTTCTTT
-	TRBV14	TRBJ2-1	-	CASSQVARYNEQFF	TGTGCCAGCAGCCAAGTTGCTAGGTACAATGAGCAGTTCTTC
TRBD2	TRBV29-1	TRBJ2-3	-	CSVDLAGGSDTQYF	TGCAGCGTTGACCTAGCGGGAGGCTCAGATACGCAGTATTTT
-	TRBV4-2	TRBJ2-1	-	CASSQEIEWEASRHEQFF	TGTGCCAGCAGCCAAGAGATCGAGTGGGAAGCTAGCCGACATGAGCAGTTCTTC
-	TRBV2	TRBJ1-1	-	CASSRTAYREAFF	TGTGCCAGTTCGAGGACAGCCTATAGGGAAGCTTTCTTT
-	TRBV6-5	TRBJ2-6	-	CASSYSRFSGANVLTF	TGTGCCAGCAGTTACTCGAGATTCTCTGGGGCCAACGTCCTGACTTTC
TRBD2	TRBV10-2	TRBJ2-1	-	CASSPTSGSAAMQYEQFF	TGCGCCAGCAGTCCGACTAGCGGGAGTGCGGCCATGCAATACGAGCAGTTCTTC
-	TRBV7-7	TRBJ2-7	-	CASSPLDRTYEQYF	TGTGCTAGCAGCCCCTTGGACAGAACCTACGAGCAGTACTTC
-	TRBV27	TRBJ2-2	-	CASSLFGVPGELFF	TGTGCCAGCAGTTTGTTTGGTGTACCCGGGGAGCTGTTTTTT
-	TRBV5-1	TRBJ1-3	once	CASSSYGTYGNTIYF	TGCGCCAGCAGCTCGTACGGGACATACGGAAACACCATATATTTT
-	TRBV19	TRBJ1-1	-	CASSLGHRACTEAFF	TGTGCCAGTAGTCTAGGCCACAGGGCGTGCACTGAAGCTTTCTTT
-	TRBV28	TRBJ2-3	few	CASSSNSQGPTDTQYF	TGTGCCAGCAGTTCGAATTCCCAGGGTCCGACAGATACGCAGTATTTT
-	TRBV7-9	TRBJ1-1	-	CASSLSLVFEAFF	TGTGCCAGCAGCTTATCTTTGGTCTTTGAAGCTTTCTTT
TRBD1	TRBV19	TRBJ2-1	-	CASSISGGSYNEQFF	TGTGCCAGTAGTATCTCAGGGGGCTCCTACAATGAGCAGTTCTTC
TRBD2	TRBV27	TRBJ2-1	-	CASSLQGTRGFYEQFF	TGTGCCAGCAGTCTCCAGGGGACTAGGGGGTTTTATGAGCAGTTCTTC
TRBD1	TRBV13	TRBJ1-1	-	CASSSGGHEAFF	TGTGCCAGCAGCTCAGGGGGGCATGAAGCTTTCTTT
-	TRBV6-5	TRBJ1-1	-	CASSYMGPNTEAFF	TGTGCCAGCAGTTACATGGGCCCAAACACTGAAGCTTTCTTT
-	TRBV9	TRBJ2-2	few	CASSLKRTGELFF	TGTGCCAGCAGCCTCAAACGAACCGGGGAGCTGTTTTTT
TRBD1	TRBV27	TRBJ1-2	few	CASSRTGSNYGYTF	TGTGCCAGCAGCCGGACAGGGAGTAACTATGGCTACACCTTC
TRBD2	TRBV27	TRBJ2-3	-	CASSLLAGADTQYF	TGTGCCAGCAGTCTGCTAGCGGGAGCTGATACGCAGTATTTT
-	TRBV5-1	TRBJ2-2	-	CASSLTGIANTGELFF	TGCGCCAGCAGCTTAACGGGTATCGCGAACACCGGGGAGCTGTTTTTT
TRBD1	TRBV29-1	TRBJ1-2	-	CSVEQGGYYGYTF	TGCAGCGTTGAACAGGGGGGATACTATGGCTACACCTTC
-	TRBV28	TRBJ1-1	-	CASRPHLGRVTEAFF	TGTGCCAGCAGACCTCACTTGGGCAGGGTCACTGAAGCTTTCTTT
-	TRBV6-5	TRBJ2-7	-	CASSFQWGSYEQYF	TGTGCCAGCAGTTTTCAGTGGGGCTCCTACGAGCAGTACTTC
-	TRBV2	TRBJ1-3	once	CASSEAPGRIGNTIYF	TGTGCCAGCAGTGAAGCGCCGGGCCGCATTGGAAACACCATATATTTT
-	TRBV5-4	TRBJ2-7	once	CASSLATRPYEQYF	TGTGCCAGCAGCTTGGCCACCAGACCCTACGAGCAGTACTTC
TRBD1	TRBV19	TRBJ2-7	-	CASSPTRQGSWWEQYF	TGTGCCAGTAGTCCTACCCGACAGGGCAGTTGGTGGGAGCAGTACTTC
TRBD2	TRBV5-4	TRBJ2-1	-	CASVSSSGRNNEQFF	TGTGCCAGCGTATCGTCTAGCGGGAGGAATAATGAGCAGTTCTTC
-	TRBV5-8	TRBJ2-2	-	CASSLPLGAGPDTGELFF	TGTGCCAGCAGCTTGCCCCTTGGAGCAGGGCCGGACACCGGGGAGCTGTTTTTT
TRBD2	TRBV7-8	TRBJ2-7	-	CASSLGLAGSYEQYF	TGTGCCAGCAGCTTAGGGCTAGCGGGAAGCTACGAGCAGTACTTC
TRBD2	TRBV19	TRBJ2-1	few	CASSIFGTGGGYEQFF	TGTGCCAGTAGTATCTTCGGGACGGGAGGAGGCTATGAGCAGTTCTTC
-	TRBV9	TRBJ1-2	once	CASSESSRSYGYTF	TGTGCCAGCAGCGAATCAAGCCGCTCCTATGGCTACACCTTC
TRBD2	TRBV5-6	TRBJ2-1	-	CASSLDAGGPPEQFF	TGTGCCAGCAGCTTGGATGCGGGAGGCCCTCCTGAGCAGTTCTTC
-	TRBV30	TRBJ1-1	once	CAWRHGTEAFF	TGTGCCTGGAGACATGGGACGGAAGCTTTCTTT
-	TRBV5-6	TRBJ1-1	-	CASSLLDGTEAFF	TGTGCCAGCAGCTTGCTAGATGGGACTGAAGCTTTCTTT
-	TRBV6-5	TRBJ2-7	-	CASSYAWTDYEQYF	TGTGCCAGCAGTTACGCTTGGACGGACTACGAGCAGTACTTC
-	TRBV9	TRBJ1-2	-	CASSVGGRLPYGYTF	TGTGCCAGCAGCGTAGGGGGGCGATTACCCTATGGCTACACCTTC
TRBD1	TRBV9	TRBJ1-6	once	CASSQTGLDSPLHF	TGTGCCAGCAGCCAGACAGGGCTTGATTCACCCCTCCACTTT
-	TRBV14	TRBJ2-7	few	CASSRQASEQYF	TGTGCCAGCAGCCGACAGGCCTCCGAGCAGTACTTC
TRBD1	TRBV11-2	TRBJ2-7	-	CASSLPGQGSHEQYF	TGTGCCAGCAGCCTCCCGGGACAGGGGAGCCACGAGCAGTACTTC
-	TRBV6-5	TRBJ2-7	few	CASSYRQLDEQYF	TGTGCCAGCAGTTACAGGCAGCTGGACGAGCAGTACTTC
-	TRBV6-6	TRBJ2-3	-	CASAFGGDTQYF	TGTGCCAGCGCTTTCGGTGGAGATACGCAGTATTTT
-	TRBV4-1	TRBJ2-3	-	CASSQLRDGTDTQYF	TGCGCCAGCAGCCAACTGCGGGACGGCACAGATACGCAGTATTTT
-	TRBV14	TRBJ1-2	-	CASSQDREGRNYGYTF	TGTGCCAGCAGCCAAGATCGGGAGGGCAGAAACTATGGCTACACCTTC
TRBD2	TRBV9	TRBJ2-1	-	CASSVGLAGGGEQFF	TGTGCCAGCAGCGTCGGACTAGCGGGAGGAGGAGAGCAGTTCTTC